The next 11 T cell receptor beta chains were all read from a single sample in a study of molecular identifiers for immune sequencing clone quantification. TCRdb reprocessed the PCR reads via MiXCR and lists one record per CDR3 protein. Here the sample spans 9,500 to 10,000 distinct CDR3 sequences, just under 20% being singletons. The specimen was naive CD8+ T cells from blood, with Jurkat cell RNA spiked in. Subset of the sample: FACS-sorted CD8+CD4-CCR7+CD45RA+ naive T cells. These receptors came from a human donor in good health. Some libraries in this study had Jurkat cell RNA spiked in.

In its sample, this clonotype was seen many times. The rearrangement uses TRBV3-2 and TRBJ1-2. TRBV3-2 is marked as a pseudogene. This CDR3 is 16 amino acids long. CDR3 region: CASSQDKAEFNYGYTF. The CDR3 DNA reads as TGTGCCAGCAGCCAAGATAAAGCGGAGTTTAACTATGGCTACACCTTC.

This clonotype counts as medium-sized. The chain recombines TRBV29-1 with TRBJ2-1, with D unclear. The germline CDR1 and CDR2 sequences are SQVTM and ANQGSEA. This CDR3 is built from 14 residues. V shed 2 bases and J shed 4 bases, with 12 bases lying between them. The DNA of the CDR3 is TGCAGCGTTGAATTCAGTGATCAATACAATGAGCAGTTCTTC. Translation gives CSVEFSDQYNEQFF.

This clonotype was found a few times. Just one base apart from a much larger clone, this may be a read error. The chain is built from TRBV20-1 and TRBJ2-7; a weak D match, TRBD2 (5 bases). CDR3 length: 12 amino acids. CDR1 and CDR2 from the germline V gene are DFQATT and SNEGSKA (reference sequence). DNA of the CDR3: TGCAGTGCTAGACTGACTACGTACGGGCAGTACTTC. Protein product: CSARLTTYGQYF.

This clonotype was recorded at least ten times. The chain links TRBV2 to TRBJ2-4; 10 nucleotides align to TRBD1. Looked up from germline, CDR1 is SNHLY and CDR2 is FYNNEI. Trimming cost V 2 bases and J 9 bases; bases outside gene matches: 10. This CDR3 spans 16 amino acids. The CDR3 sequence: CASSERTGGSRSIQYF. For the CDR3, the DNA is TGTGCCAGCAGTGAAAGGACAGGGGGTAGCCGAAGCATTCAGTACTTC.

By proportion, this clonotype is medium-sized. This chain uses TRBV7-9 with TRBJ2-3; possibly TRBD1 for D (7 bases). The V gene's germline CDR1 is SEHNR and CDR2 FQNEAQ (reference sequence). This CDR3 has 19 amino acids. Trimming took off 5 bases at V and 5 bases at J, with 29 bases between the two ends. CDR3 DNA: TGTGCCAGCAGCCCGGACAGGAGTCCCCCCGGGACTCCTGAAGATACGCAGTATTTT. This sequence encodes CASSPDRSPPGTPEDTQYF.

This clonotype was counted many times. V gene TRBV6-2 or TRBV6-3 combines with J gene TRBJ1-5, with D unclear. Germline V gives CDR1 MNHEY, CDR2 SVGEGT. V was shortened by 2 bases and J by 5 bases, with 10 bases between the two germline ends. This CDR3 contains 14 residues. As DNA, the CDR3 is TGTGCCAGCAGTTACGACGGATCGGATCAGCCCCAGCATTTT. Its translation is CASSYDGSDQPQHF.

On this clonotype itself: The conserved closing phenylalanine or tryptophan is absent in this CDR3, likely reflecting a read error. The DNA is omitted, as the CDR3 cannot be located on it reliably, and the CDR3 follows TCRdb's listing. The V call is TRBV3-1, the J call TRBJ2-2; TRBD2, the D gene given by the table, was not confirmed from the DNA. The CDR3 sequence runs 15 residues, both termini included. The germline gives CDR1 LGHDT, CDR2 YNNKEL (reference sequence). CDR3 protein: CASSQDSGYTGEPFL.

The table lists this clonotype with many counts. This sequence joins TRBV12-3 or TRBV12-4 and TRBJ1-4; TRBD1 aligns across 7 bases. The CDR3 runs to 14 residues. J lost 8 bases, V lost 5 bases, and 8 bases had no gene match. The CDR3 DNA follows: TGTGCCAGCAGTACCAGACAGGGTGGGGAAAAACTGTTTTTT. Amino acids: CASSTRQGGEKLFF.

This clonotype was seen at least ten times. The chain carries TRBV6-2 or TRBV6-3 and TRBJ2-3; 8 bases match TRBD2. The CDR3 contains 15 residues. V lost 2 bases and J lost 4; bases outside the gene matches: 5. CDR1 is MNHEY and CDR2 is SVGEGT in the germline V gene. The CDR3 sequence: CASSYVGGRPDTQYF. For the CDR3, the DNA is TGTGCCAGCAGTTACGTCGGCGGGAGGCCAGATACGCAGTATTTT.

At least ten counts were recorded for this clonotype. V and J are TRBV6-2 or TRBV6-3 and TRBJ2-7, with a possible D match to TRBD2 (6 bases). The CDR3 is made up of 14 amino acids. CDR1 MNHEY and CDR2 SVGEGT come from the germline V gene. Trimming left V 3 bases short and J 5 bases short, with 14 bases between. CDR3 residues: CASSYTGAINEQYF. The CDR3 DNA follows: TGTGCCAGCAGTTATACGGGAGCTATAAACGAGCAGTACTTC.

Ten or more counts support this clonotype. The chain couples TRBV6-2 or TRBV6-3 to TRBJ1-5; D is unresolved. Germline V CDR1 and CDR2: MNHEY, SVGEGT. The V and J ends lost 4 bases and 3 bases respectively, with 22 bases between them. The CDR3 contains 18 residues. This CDR3 reads CASSLSGPILNHNQPQHF. The CDR3 nucleotides are TGTGCCAGCAGTTTATCAGGACCGATATTGAATCACAATCAGCCCCAGCATTTT.